This T cell receptor (beta chain) was observed in a study of blood T cell repertoires in COVID-19. At the level of the study: Donors in the United States, Italy and Spain gave samples during acute or convalescent COVID-19. PBMCs, B-cell-depleted T cells, or T cells were the source of the cDNA or gDNA that made up the material.

Only in-frame clones appear in the TCRdb table, and some are missing; sequencing was by immunoSEQ multiplex PCR. The sample has just over 250,000 clones, over 75% seen once. The length of the CDR3 is 15 residues. Germline CDR1 reads MGHDK; CDR2 reads SYGVNS. J lost 5 bases, V lost 6 bases, and 8 bases had no gene match. The rearrangement uses TRBV25-1 and TRBJ2-1; TRBD1 agrees at 9 bases. Sequencing was performed on peripheral blood. This clonotype was sampled from a woman between 50 and 59 years old with acute or convalescent COVID-19. The CDR3 DNA reads as TGTGCCAGCAGCCAGAGGGGACAGGGAAACAATGAGCAGTTCTTC. Encoded protein: CASSQRGQGNNEQFF.